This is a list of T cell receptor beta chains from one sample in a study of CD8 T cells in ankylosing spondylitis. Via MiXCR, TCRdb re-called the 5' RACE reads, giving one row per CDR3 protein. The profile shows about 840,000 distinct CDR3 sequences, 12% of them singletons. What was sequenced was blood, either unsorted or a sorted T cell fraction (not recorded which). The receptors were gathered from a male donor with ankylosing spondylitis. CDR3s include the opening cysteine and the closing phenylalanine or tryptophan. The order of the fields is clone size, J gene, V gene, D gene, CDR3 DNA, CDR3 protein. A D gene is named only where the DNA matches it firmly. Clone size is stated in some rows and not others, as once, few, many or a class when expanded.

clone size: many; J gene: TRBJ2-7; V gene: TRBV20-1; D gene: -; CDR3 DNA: TGCAGTGCTATAGACCCCAGGGTTTTCTACGAGCAGTACTTC; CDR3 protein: CSAIDPRVFYEQYF
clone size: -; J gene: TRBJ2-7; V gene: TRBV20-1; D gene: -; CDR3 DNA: TGCAGTGCTCCTCTTTCTGGGGGGGCTTCGTACGAGCAGTACTTC; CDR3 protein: CSAPLSGGASYEQYF
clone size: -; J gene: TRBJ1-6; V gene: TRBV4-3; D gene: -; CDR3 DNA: TGCGCCAGCAGCCGGACATGGACGAGCTCCTATAATTCACCCCTCCACTTT; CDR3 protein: CASSRTWTSSYNSPLHF
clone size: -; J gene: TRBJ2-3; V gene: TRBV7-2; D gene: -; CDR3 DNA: TGTGCCAGCAGCTTAGCGGGAGTAAGGACAGATACGCAGTATTTT; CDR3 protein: CASSLAGVRTDTQYF
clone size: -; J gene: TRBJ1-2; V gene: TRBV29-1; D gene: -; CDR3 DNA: TGCAGCGTTTCCCGGACAATTCCCCCTAACTATGGCTACACCTTC; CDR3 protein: CSVSRTIPPNYGYTF
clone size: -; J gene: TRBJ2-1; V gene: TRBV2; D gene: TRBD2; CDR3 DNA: TGTGCCAGCGGCAGACTAGCGTACAATGAGCAGTTCTTC; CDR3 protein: CASGRLAYNEQFF
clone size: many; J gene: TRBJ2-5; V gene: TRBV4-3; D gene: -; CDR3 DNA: TGCGCCAGCAGCCAAGATCGCAGGGTGCGGGAGACCCAGTACTTC; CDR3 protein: CASSQDRRVRETQYF
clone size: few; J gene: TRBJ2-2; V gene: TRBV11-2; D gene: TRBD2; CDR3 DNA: TGTGCCAGCAGCTTAGGCCTAGCGGGAGTGACGAACACCGGGGAGCTGTTTTTT; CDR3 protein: CASSLGLAGVTNTGELFF
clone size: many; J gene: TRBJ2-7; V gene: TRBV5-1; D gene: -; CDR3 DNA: TGCGCCAGCAGCTTGGTTCAGGGGCCCCACGAGCAGTACTTC; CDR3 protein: CASSLVQGPHEQYF
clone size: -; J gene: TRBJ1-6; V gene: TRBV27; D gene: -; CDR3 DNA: TGTGCCAGCAGTTTATCGGCGGGTGGCTATAATTCACCCCTCCACTTT; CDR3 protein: CASSLSAGGYNSPLHF
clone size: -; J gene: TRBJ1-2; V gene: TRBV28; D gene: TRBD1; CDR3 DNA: TGTGCCAGCATCCCAGGACAGGGGGACGGCTACACCTTC; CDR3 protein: CASIPGQGDGYTF
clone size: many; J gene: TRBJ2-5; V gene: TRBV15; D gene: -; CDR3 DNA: TGTGCCACCAGCAGAACCTTAAGCGGTGGGACCCAGTACTTC; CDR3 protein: CATSRTLSGGTQYF
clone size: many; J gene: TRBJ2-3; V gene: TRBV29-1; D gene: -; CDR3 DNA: TGCAGCGTGAGGACATTTCCGTGGACAGATACGCAGTATTTT; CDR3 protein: CSVRTFPWTDTQYF
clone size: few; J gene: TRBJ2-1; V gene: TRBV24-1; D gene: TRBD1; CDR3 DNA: TGTGCCACCAGTGACCCCCCAGGGACAGGGTACCTCTACAATGAGCAGTTCTTC; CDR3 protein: CATSDPPGTGYLYNEQFF
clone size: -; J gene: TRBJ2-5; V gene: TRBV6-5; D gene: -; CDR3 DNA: TGTGCCAGCAGTTCTAGCGCCCTGCAGGAGACCCAGTACTTC; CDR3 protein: CASSSSALQETQYF
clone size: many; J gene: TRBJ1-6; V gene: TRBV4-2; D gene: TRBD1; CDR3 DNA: TGTGCCAGCAGCCAGCGGACCGACAGGGTTTCGTCACCCCTCCACTTT; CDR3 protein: CASSQRTDRVSSPLHF
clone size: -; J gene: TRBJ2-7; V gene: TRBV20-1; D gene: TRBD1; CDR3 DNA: TGCAGATGCACCGGGACAGGGGAAGCTCAGCAGTACTTC; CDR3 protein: CRCTGTGEAQQYF
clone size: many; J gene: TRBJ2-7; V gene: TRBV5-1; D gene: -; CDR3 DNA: TGCGCCAGCAGCTATCCAGGGGTCGGCGAGCAGTACTTC; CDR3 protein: CASSYPGVGEQYF
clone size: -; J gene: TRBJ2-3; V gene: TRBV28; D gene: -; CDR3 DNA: TGTGCCAGCCTAGACTCTAGCACAGATACGCAGTATTTT; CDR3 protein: CASLDSSTDTQYF
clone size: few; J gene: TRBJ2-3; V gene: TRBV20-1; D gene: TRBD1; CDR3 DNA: TGCAGTGCTGGGGACAGGGGCAAAGATACGCAGTATTTT; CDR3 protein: CSAGDRGKDTQYF
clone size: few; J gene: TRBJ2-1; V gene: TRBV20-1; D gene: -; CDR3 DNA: TGCAGTGGGGTCCCTTACAATGAGCAGTTCTTC; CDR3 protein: CSGVPYNEQFF
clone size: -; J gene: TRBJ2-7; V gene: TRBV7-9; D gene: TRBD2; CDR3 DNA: TGTGCCAGCAGCTCCTACCCCACCTCGGGGGGGCGATACTACGAGCAGTACTTC; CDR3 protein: CASSSYPTSGGRYYEQYF